This TCR beta chain is drawn from a study of blood T cell repertoires in COVID-19. About the study: From T cells, B-cell-depleted T cells, or PBMCs came the material, which was cDNA or gDNA.

V shed 1 base, J shed 6 bases, and the junction held 6 bases outside the gene matches. CDR3 length: 15 amino acids. Per the germline V gene, CDR1 is SGHDN and CDR2 is FVKESK. Profiling relied on immunoSEQ multiplex PCR, and the TCRdb table lists in-frame clones only, not all of them. The table shows tens of thousands of clones, with 86% occurring only once. Patients from Seattle were sampled longitudinally, starting during active infection. This TCR was recovered from a man aged 40-55 years with COVID-19, enrolled during active disease. This sequence joins TRBV14 and TRBJ2-1, with TRBD2 matching 7 bases. The specimen was peripheral blood. CDR3 nucleotides: TGTGCCAGCAGCCAAGGCCGGGGGGAGGTCAATGAGCAGTTCTTC. It codes for CASSQGRGEVNEQFF.